Below, 27 T cell receptor beta chains from the same sample are listed, as sequenced in a study of CD8+CD57+ T cells in acquired aplastic anemia. It was patients with CD8+CD57+ cell expansion by flow cytometry who were chosen for sequencing. Profiles of TCR beta VDJ and CDR3 were generated from a genomic DNA template. TCRdb reprocessed the reads with MiXCR, giving one entry per CDR3 protein. Among about 98,000 distinct CDR3 sequences listed, roughly two thirds were seen once. The sample consisted of sorted CD4+, CD8+, or CD8+CD57+ T cells (not recorded which) from PBMCs. The receptors originated from a human donor with aplastic anemia.

There are a few counts of this clonotype. The DNA for the CDR3 is TGTGCCAGCAGCGGGGACGCCCTGCGAGCTTTCTTT. Protein product: CASSGDALRAFF. The genes are TRBV7-9 and TRBJ1-1, with D perhaps matching TRBD1 (5 bases). The CDR3 has 12 residues. V was clipped by 5 bases and J by 10 bases, with 14 bases between them. Germline V gives CDR1 SEHNR, CDR2 FQNEAQ (reference sequence).

A single count supports this clonotype. The chain has TRBV12-3 or TRBV12-4 and TRBJ2-7; D perhaps matches TRBD1 (6 bases). Trimming removed 2 bases from V and 3 bases from J, with 8 bases in between. The CDR3 runs to 13 residues. The CDR3, as DNA: TGTGCCAGCAGTTTAAGGGACAACTACGAGCAGTACTTC. The encoded protein is CASSLRDNYEQYF.

This chain uses TRBV20-1 with TRBJ2-1; D possibly corresponds to TRBD2 (6 bases). Germline-derived CDR1 and CDR2 are DFQATT and SNEGSKA (reference sequence). V lost 3 bases and J lost 0, with 12 bases in between. The CDR3 has 15 residues. The CDR3 spells CSASERASSYNEQFF. The CDR3 DNA reads as TGCAGTGCTAGCGAGCGGGCCAGCTCCTACAATGAGCAGTTCTTC.

V gene TRBV2 combines with J gene TRBJ1-3, with D perhaps TRBD1 (5 bases). V was shortened by 5 bases and J by 2 bases, with 13 bases between the two germline ends. The CDR3 contains 15 residues. The germline CDR1 and CDR2 sequences are SNHLY and FYNNEI. CDR3 in amino acids: CASSPRGSTGNTIYF. The CDR3 DNA reads TGTGCCAGCAGTCCTCGGGGCTCGACTGGAAACACCATATATTTT.

This clonotype is termed medium-sized. This rearrangement joins TRBV7-9 to TRBJ2-1, with a tentative D call TRBD1 (5 bases). The V gene's germline CDR1 is SEHNR and CDR2 FQNEAQ (reference sequence). Trimming removed 3 bases at V and 15 bases at J, with 15 bases between. This CDR3 is built from 12 residues. The CDR3 spells CASSFKPGILFF. For the CDR3, the DNA is TGTGCCAGCAGCTTTAAGCCAGGGATTCTGTTCTTC.

A single count supports this clonotype. This may be a read error, as it is one base from a much larger clone. The chain carries TRBV6-1 and TRBJ2-1; TRBD2 matches at 13 bases. The germline V gene encodes CDR1 MNHNS and CDR2 SASEGT. This CDR3 contains 16 residues. This chain's CDR3 is CANSEGTSGKDNEQFF. The DNA of the CDR3 is TGTGCCAACAGTGAAGGGACTAGCGGGAAGGACAATGAGCAGTTCTTC.

V usage is TRBV20-1 and J usage is TRBJ2-5; 7 bases agree with TRBD1. V lost 3 bases and J lost 5; bases outside the gene matches: 6. This CDR3 is built from 13 residues. The germline V gene has CDR1 DFQATT and CDR2 SNEGSKA (reference sequence). The CDR3 DNA is TGCAGTGCTAGCCCCTCGACAGGGGAGACCCAGTACTTC. Translation: CSASPSTGETQYF.

The chain combines TRBV6-5 with TRBJ2-7; TRBD1 matches 8 bases. V dropped 4 bases and J dropped 3; count of bases not matched to a gene: 8. The CDR3 runs 15 residues. Germline V gene lookup returns CDR1 MNHEY and CDR2 SVGAGI. CDR3 sequence: CASSLQGVGLYEQYF. CDR3 nucleotides: TGTGCCAGCAGTTTACAGGGGGTCGGTCTCTACGAGCAGTACTTC.

The chain combines TRBV19 with TRBJ2-3; 9 bases align to TRBD2. CDR1 LNHDA and CDR2 SQIVND come from the germline V gene (reference sequence). This CDR3 contains 16 residues. V gave up 4 bases and J gave up 4 bases; unmatched junction bases: 9. CDR3 amino acids: CASSRPQRGVADTQYF. CDR3 nucleotides: TGTGCCAGTAGTAGGCCACAGCGGGGGGTAGCAGATACGCAGTATTTT.

V gene TRBV7-2 combines with J gene TRBJ2-7, with D tentatively TRBD2 (5 bases). Germline V gene lookup returns CDR1 SGHTA and CDR2 FQGNSA. The CDR3 contains 14 residues. V shed 4 bases and J shed 3 bases, with 13 bases lying between them. For the CDR3, the DNA is TGTGCCAGCAGCTCCTACGGCCGGGGCTACGAGCAGTACTTC. Encoded protein: CASSSYGRGYEQYF.

The chain recombines TRBV12-3 or TRBV12-4 with TRBJ2-7; D remains unclear. The CDR3 runs to 12 residues. The V gene lost 5 bases and the J gene lost 6 bases, with 11 bases spanning the gap. CDR3 DNA sequence: TGTGCCAGCAGTGTAGAGACGGGCGAGCAGTACTTC. It specifies CASSVETGEQYF.

Only a few counts were recorded for this clonotype. This chain joins TRBV9 and TRBJ2-1; unclear D gene. The germline V gene has CDR1 SGDLS and CDR2 YYNGEE. The CDR3 consists of 10 residues. The V gene lost 7 bases and the J gene lost 10 bases, with 9 bases spanning the gap. DNA for the CDR3: TGTGCCAGCGAACGCAGCGAGCAGTTCTTC. Translation gives CASERSEQFF.

V and J are TRBV12-3 or TRBV12-4 and TRBJ2-3; TRBD2 matches at 7 bases. The CDR3 length is 13 residues. With V trimmed by 7 bases and J by 3 bases, 4 bases remained unmatched. CDR3 amino acids: CASKGLVTDTQYF. The CDR3 DNA is TGTGCCAGCAAAGGACTAGTAACAGATACGCAGTATTTT.

This clonotype occurred a few times. The chain employs TRBV2 and TRBJ2-7; D is undetermined. The germline V and J ends were trimmed by 7 bases and 1 base, with 17 bases remaining between them. The germline gives CDR1 SNHLY, CDR2 FYNNEI. The CDR3 totals 15 residues. The CDR3 sequence: CASTHSSRPSYEQYF. CDR3 DNA: TGTGCCAGCACCCACTCCTCCAGGCCTTCCTACGAGCAGTACTTC.

This clonotype showed up many times. V gene TRBV6-1 combines with J gene TRBJ1-5; D unclear. V lost 2 bases and J 0 bases, leaving 8 bases between the germline ends. The CDR3 consists of 15 residues. Germline V gives CDR1 MNHNS, CDR2 SASEGT. The CDR3 DNA is TGTGCCAGCAGTGAATGGGATGTTAGCAATCAGCCCCAGCATTTT. Its translation: CASSEWDVSNQPQHF.

V usage is TRBV24-1 and J usage is TRBJ2-3; no definite D call. The V gene lost 2 bases and the J gene lost 1 base, with 15 bases spanning the gap. Germline V gene data show CDR1 as KGHDR and CDR2 as SFDVKD. CDR3 length: 17 amino acids. CDR3 DNA sequence: TGTGCCACCAGTGATTCCGACCTGCAGGCCGGCACAGATACGCAGTATTTT. Translating gives CATSDSDLQAGTDTQYF.

This clonotype was counted at least ten times. The gene calls are TRBV24-1 and TRBJ2-1, with 9 bases identical to TRBD1. The CDR3 covers 15 residues. Germline-derived CDR1 and CDR2 are KGHDR and SFDVKD. V was pared by 6 bases and J by 4 bases, with 6 bases of the junction left unmatched. The CDR3 DNA follows: TGTGCCACCAGTAGTACAGGGGGCAAATACAATGAGCAGTTCTTC. The encoded protein is CATSSTGGKYNEQFF.

The chain links TRBV2 to TRBJ2-5, with a possible D match to TRBD1 (5 bases). Germline lookup yields CDR1 SNHLY and CDR2 FYNNEI. Between the trimmed V and J ends, which lost 7 bases and 3 bases, there was a span of 21 bases. The CDR3 is 16 residues long. CDR3 coding DNA: TGTGCCAGCACCAAGGGGCCCTCTCCCGCTAAAGAGACCCAGTACTTC. Translated, it gives CASTKGPSPAKETQYF.

The rearrangement links TRBV19 to TRBJ2-7, with D possibly TRBD2 on 5 matching bases. CDR1 is LNHDA and CDR2 is SQIVND in the germline V gene (reference sequence). The CDR3 sequence is 13 residues long. The V gene lost 3 bases and the J gene lost 3 bases, with 9 bases spanning the gap. The CDR3, as DNA: TGTGCCAGTAGTATGGCGGGTCGCTACGAGCAGTACTTC. Amino acid sequence: CASSMAGRYEQYF.

Comments on this clonotype: Given a much more abundant clone one base away, this may be a read error. V gene TRBV6-5 combines with J gene TRBJ1-1; D possibly corresponds to TRBD1 (5 bases). Germline loops: CDR1 MNHEY, CDR2 SVGAGI. V lost 2 bases, J lost 1 base, and 14 bases lay in between. The CDR3 is made up of 16 amino acids. The CDR3 region is CASSYPALQGNTEAFF. CDR3 nucleotide sequence: TGTGCCAGCAGTTACCCAGCCCTCCAGGGGAACACTGAAGCTTTCTTT.

This clonotype was observed a handful of times. V is TRBV20-1 and J is TRBJ1-2, with TRBD1 identical over 7 bases. The V segment lost 0 bases and the J segment 5 bases; nucleotides outside the gene matches: 3. CDR1 is DFQATT, CDR2 SNEGSKA, per germline (reference sequence). This CDR3 comprises 13 residues. The CDR3 DNA reads TGCAGTGCTAGAGATGGGACAGAGTATGGCTACACCTTC. Encoded protein: CSARDGTEYGYTF.

This clonotype was detected once. J is TRBJ1-5 and V is TRBV15, with D unclear. Germline CDR1 is LNHNV and CDR2 is YYDKDF (reference sequence). This CDR3 is 14 amino acids long. V was shortened by 0 bases and J by 3 bases, with 6 bases between the two germline ends. CDR3 protein: CATSRDINNQPQHF. The CDR3, as DNA: TGTGCCACCAGCAGAGACATAAACAATCAGCCCCAGCATTTT.

As regards this clonotype: One end of the junction fails to match germline, which may point to a read error. The V and J genes are TRBV5-6 and TRBJ2-3; TRBD2 matches 8 bases. The CDR3 is 16 residues long. The germline CDR1 and CDR2 sequences are SGHDT and YYEEEE. CDR3 sequence: CASSYFAGGLTDTQYF. CDR3 sequence (DNA): TGCGCCAGCAGCTACTTTGCGGGGGGCCTCACAGATACGCAGTATTTT.

This clonotype is a singleton in its sample. The chain has TRBV7-6 and TRBJ1-1, with TRBD1 identical over 10 bases. CDR3 length: 17 residues. V dropped 5 bases and J dropped 4; count of bases not matched to a gene: 13. CDR1 and CDR2 (germline): SGHVS, FNYEAQ. CDR3 coding DNA: TGTGCCAGCAGCAGTCCGGGACAGGGGTTCGGTGGCACTGAAGCTTTCTTT. This translates into CASSSPGQGFGGTEAFF.

This rearrangement joins TRBV24-1 to TRBJ2-5; D is ambiguous. The CDR3 runs to 10 residues. The germline gives CDR1 KGHDR, CDR2 SFDVKD. The V and J ends lost 12 bases and 3 bases respectively, with 7 bases between them. The CDR3 loop reads CAPPEETQYF. The CDR3 bases are TGTGCCCCCCCGGAAGAGACCCAGTACTTC.

This clonotype was seen repeatedly, ten times or more. The J gene is TRBJ2-1, the V gene TRBV7-6; TRBD2 matches 9 bases. Germline CDR1 reads SGHVS; CDR2 reads FNYEAQ. J lost 3 bases, V lost 5 bases, and 8 bases had no gene match. CDR3 size: 16 residues. The CDR3 coding sequence is TGTGCCAGCAGCGTCTCCGGGACTAGCTACTACAATGAGCAGTTCTTC. Translated, it gives CASSVSGTSYYNEQFF.

Many counts were recorded for this clonotype. The chain links TRBV6-1 to TRBJ2-7, with 9 bases that match TRBD2. Germline V lookup: CDR1 MNHNS, CDR2 SASEGT. Losses at the gene ends were 1 base for V and 4 bases for J; bases not matched to a gene: 5. This CDR3 region has 15 residues. The CDR3 nucleotides read TGTGCCAGCAGTGAAGGGGCGGGAGGGCCGTACGAGCAGTACTTC. This encodes CASSEGAGGPYEQYF.